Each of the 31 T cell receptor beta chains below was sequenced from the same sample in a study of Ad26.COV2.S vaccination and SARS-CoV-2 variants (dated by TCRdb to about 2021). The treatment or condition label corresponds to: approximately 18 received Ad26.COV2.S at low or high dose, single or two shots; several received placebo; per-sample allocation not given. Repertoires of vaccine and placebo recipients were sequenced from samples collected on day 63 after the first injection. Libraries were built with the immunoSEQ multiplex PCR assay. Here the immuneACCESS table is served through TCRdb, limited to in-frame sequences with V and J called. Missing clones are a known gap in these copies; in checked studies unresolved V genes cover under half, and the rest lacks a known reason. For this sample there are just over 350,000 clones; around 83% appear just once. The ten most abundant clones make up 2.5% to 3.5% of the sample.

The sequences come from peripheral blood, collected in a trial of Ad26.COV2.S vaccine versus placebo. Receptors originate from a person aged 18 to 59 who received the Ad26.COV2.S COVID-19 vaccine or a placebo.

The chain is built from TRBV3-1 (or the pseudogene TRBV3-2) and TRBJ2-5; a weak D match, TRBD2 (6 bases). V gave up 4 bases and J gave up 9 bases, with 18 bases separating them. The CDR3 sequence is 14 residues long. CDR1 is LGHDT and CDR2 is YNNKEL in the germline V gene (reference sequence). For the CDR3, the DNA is TGTGCCAGCAGCCCTCGGGGCGGGGTAGGGGCCCAGTACTTC. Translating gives CASSPRGGVGAQYF.

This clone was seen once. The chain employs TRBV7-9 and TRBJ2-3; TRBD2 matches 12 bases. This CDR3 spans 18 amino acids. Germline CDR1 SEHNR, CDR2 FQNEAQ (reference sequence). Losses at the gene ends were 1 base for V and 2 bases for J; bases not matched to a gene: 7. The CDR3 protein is CASSLGTSGVRFTDTQYF. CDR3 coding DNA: TGTGCCAGCAGCTTAGGGACTAGCGGGGTCCGCTTCACAGATACGCAGTATTTT. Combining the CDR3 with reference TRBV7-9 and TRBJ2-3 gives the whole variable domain DTGVSQNPRHKITKRGQNVTFRCDPISEHNRLYWYRQTLGQGPEFLTYFQNEAQLEKSRLLSDRFSAERPKGSFSTLEIQRTEQGDSAMYLCASSLGTSGVRFTDTQYFGPGTRLTVL.

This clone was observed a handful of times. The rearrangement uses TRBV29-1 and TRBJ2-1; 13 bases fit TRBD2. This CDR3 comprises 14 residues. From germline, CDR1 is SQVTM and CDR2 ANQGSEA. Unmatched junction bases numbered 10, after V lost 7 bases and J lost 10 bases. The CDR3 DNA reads TGCAGCGCAGATTGGACTAGCGGGGGATGGGAGCAGTTCTTC. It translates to CSADWTSGGWEQFF.

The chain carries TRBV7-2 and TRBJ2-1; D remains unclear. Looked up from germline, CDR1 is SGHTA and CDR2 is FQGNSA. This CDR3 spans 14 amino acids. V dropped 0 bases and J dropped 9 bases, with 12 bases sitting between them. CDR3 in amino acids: CASSLALGTTEQFF. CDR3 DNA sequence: TGTGCCAGCAGCTTAGCGCTTGGAACGACTGAGCAGTTCTTC.

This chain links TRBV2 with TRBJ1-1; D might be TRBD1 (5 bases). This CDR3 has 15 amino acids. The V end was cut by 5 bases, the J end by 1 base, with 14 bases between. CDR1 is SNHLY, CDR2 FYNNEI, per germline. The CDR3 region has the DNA TGTGCCAGCAGTTATCAGGGAGAGGGGAACACTGAAGCTTTCTTT. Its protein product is CASSYQGEGNTEAFF.

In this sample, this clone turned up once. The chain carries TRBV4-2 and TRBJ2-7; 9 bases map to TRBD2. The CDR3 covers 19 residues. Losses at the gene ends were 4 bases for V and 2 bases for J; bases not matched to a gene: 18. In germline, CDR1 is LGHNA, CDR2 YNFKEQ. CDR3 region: CASSLKGVGAGGSAYEQYF. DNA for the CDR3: TGTGCCAGCAGCCTTAAGGGAGTGGGTGCGGGAGGGAGCGCCTACGAGCAGTACTTC.

Written as DNA, the CDR3 is TGTGCCAGCAGGGGACTTAGCAATCAGCCCCAGCATTTT. The encoded protein is CASRGLSNQPQHF. V is TRBV3-1 (or the pseudogene TRBV3-2) and J is TRBJ1-5, with TRBD1 as a possible D gene (5 bases). CDR3 length: 13 residues. The V and J ends lost 6 bases and 0 bases respectively, with 6 bases between them. Germline lookup yields CDR1 LGHDT and CDR2 YNNKEL (reference sequence).

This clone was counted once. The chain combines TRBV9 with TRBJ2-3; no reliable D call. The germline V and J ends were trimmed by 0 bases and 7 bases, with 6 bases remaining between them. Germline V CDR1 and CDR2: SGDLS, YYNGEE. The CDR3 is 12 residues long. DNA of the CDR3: TGTGCCAGCAGCGTAGGAGATCATACGCAGTATTTT. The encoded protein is CASSVGDHTQYF.

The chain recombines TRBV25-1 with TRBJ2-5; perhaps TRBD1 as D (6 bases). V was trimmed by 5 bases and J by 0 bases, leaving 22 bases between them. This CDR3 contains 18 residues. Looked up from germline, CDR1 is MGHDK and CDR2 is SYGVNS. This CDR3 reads CASSPLLRDTTYQETQYF. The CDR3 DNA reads TGTGCCAGCAGTCCACTTCTCCGGGACACCACGTACCAAGAGACCCAGTACTTC.

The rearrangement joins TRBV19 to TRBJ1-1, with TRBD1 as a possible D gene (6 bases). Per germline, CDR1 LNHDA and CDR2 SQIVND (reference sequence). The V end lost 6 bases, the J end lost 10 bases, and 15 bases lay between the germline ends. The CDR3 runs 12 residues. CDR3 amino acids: CASSPGKGGAFF. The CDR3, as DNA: TGTGCCAGTAGCCCCGGCAAAGGGGGAGCTTTCTTT. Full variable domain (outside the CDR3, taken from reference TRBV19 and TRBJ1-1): DGGITQSPKYLFRKEGQNVTLSCEQNLNHDAMYWYRQDPGQGLRLIYYSQIVNDFQKGDIAEGYSVSREKKESFPLTVTSAQKNPTAFYLCASSPGKGGAFFGQGTRLTVV.

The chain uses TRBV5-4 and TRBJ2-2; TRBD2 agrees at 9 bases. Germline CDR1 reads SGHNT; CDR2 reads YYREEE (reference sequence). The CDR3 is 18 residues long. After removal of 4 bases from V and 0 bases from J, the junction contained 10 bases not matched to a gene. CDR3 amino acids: CASSPGLAMLANTGELFF. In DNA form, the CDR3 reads TGTGCCAGCAGCCCGGGACTAGCTATGCTCGCGAACACCGGGGAGCTGTTTTTT. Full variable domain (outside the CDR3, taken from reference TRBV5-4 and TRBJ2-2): ETGVTQSPTHLIKTRGQQVTLRCSSQSGHNTVSWYQQALGQGPQFIFQYYREEENGRGNFPPRFSGLQFPNYSSELNVNALELDDSALYLCASSPGLAMLANTGELFFGEGSRLTVL.

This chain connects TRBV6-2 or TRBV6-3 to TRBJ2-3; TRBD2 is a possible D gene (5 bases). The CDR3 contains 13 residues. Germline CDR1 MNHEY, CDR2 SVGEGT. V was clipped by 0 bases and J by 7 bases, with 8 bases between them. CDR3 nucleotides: TGTGCCAGCAGTTACTCGGAGGAGAATACGCAGTATTTT. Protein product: CASSYSEENTQYF.

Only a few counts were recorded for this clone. The CDR3 sequence: CASSPGPPGEQYF. The CDR3 DNA follows: TGCGCCAGCAGTCCAGGACCTCCCGGCGAGCAGTACTTC. V gene TRBV10-1 combines with J gene TRBJ2-7; D is uncertain. The CDR3 length is 13 residues. Germline assignment: CDR1 WNHNN and CDR2 SYGVQD (reference sequence). Trimming pared 5 bases from V and 6 bases from J, leaving 14 bases between.

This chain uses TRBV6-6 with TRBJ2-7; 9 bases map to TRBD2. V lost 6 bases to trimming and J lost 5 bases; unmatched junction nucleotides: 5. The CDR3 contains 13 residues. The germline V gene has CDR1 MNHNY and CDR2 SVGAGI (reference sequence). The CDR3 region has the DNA TGTGCCAGCAGAAAGAGGACTAGCGACGAGCAGTACTTC. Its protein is CASRKRTSDEQYF.

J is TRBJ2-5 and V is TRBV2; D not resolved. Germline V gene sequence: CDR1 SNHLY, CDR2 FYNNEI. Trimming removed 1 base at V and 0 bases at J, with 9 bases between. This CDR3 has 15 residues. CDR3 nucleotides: TGTGCCAGCAGTGAAGTTCAGAGTTACCAAGAGACCCAGTACTTC. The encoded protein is CASSEVQSYQETQYF.

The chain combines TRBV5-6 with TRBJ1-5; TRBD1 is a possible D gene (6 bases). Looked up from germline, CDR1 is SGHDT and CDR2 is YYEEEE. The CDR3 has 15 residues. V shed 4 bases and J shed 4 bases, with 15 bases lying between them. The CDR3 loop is CASSIRTALNQPQHF. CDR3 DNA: TGTGCCAGCAGCATTCGGACAGCGTTAAATCAGCCCCAGCATTTT.

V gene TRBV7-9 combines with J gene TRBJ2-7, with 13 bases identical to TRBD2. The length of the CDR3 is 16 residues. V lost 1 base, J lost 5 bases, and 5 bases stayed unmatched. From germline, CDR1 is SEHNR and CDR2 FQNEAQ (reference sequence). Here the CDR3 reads CASSLGTSGSSNEQYF. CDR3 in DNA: TGTGCCAGCAGCTTAGGGACTAGCGGGAGTTCCAACGAGCAGTACTTC.

The DNA of the CDR3 is TGTGCCAGCAGCGGCCCCAAGAATGAGCAGTTCTTC. Translation: CASSGPKNEQFF. J is TRBJ2-1 and V is TRBV9, with D unclear. With 3 bases removed from V and 7 bases from J, the gap between germline ends came to 8 bases. This CDR3 spans 12 amino acids. Germline loops: CDR1 SGDLS, CDR2 YYNGEE. Based on the CDR3 plus reference TRBV9 and TRBJ2-1, the full variable domain is DSGVTQTPKHLITATGQRVTLRCSPRSGDLSVYWYQQSLDQGLQFLIQYYNGEERAKGNILERFSAQQFPDLHSELNLSSLELGDSALYFCASSGPKNEQFFGPGTRLTVL.

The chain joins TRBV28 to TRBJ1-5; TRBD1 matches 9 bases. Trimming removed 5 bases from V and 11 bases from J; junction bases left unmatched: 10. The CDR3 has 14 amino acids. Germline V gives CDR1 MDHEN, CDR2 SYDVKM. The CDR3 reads CASSTTQGAMAQHF. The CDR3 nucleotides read TGTGCCAGCAGTACTACACAGGGGGCCATGGCCCAGCATTTT.

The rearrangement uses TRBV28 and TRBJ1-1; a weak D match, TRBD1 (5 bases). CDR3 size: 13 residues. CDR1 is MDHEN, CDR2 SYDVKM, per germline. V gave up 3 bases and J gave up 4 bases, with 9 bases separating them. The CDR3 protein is CASSFWGTTEAFF. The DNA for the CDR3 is TGTGCCAGCAGTTTCTGGGGGACCACTGAAGCTTTCTTT.

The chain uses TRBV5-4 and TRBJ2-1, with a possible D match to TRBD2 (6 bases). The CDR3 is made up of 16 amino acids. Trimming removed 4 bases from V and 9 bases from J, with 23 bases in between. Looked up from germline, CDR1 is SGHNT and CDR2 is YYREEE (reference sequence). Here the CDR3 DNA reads TGTGCCAGCAGCATGGGACTTCTCGCCGCCTCGTTTGAGCAGTTCTTC. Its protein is CASSMGLLAASFEQFF.

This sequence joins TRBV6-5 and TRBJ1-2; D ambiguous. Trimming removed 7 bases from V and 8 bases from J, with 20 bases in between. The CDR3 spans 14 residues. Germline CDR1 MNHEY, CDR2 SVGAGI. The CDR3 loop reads CASTAAGPWRGYTF. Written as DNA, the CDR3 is TGTGCCAGCACCGCGGCGGGCCCCTGGAGGGGCTACACCTTC.

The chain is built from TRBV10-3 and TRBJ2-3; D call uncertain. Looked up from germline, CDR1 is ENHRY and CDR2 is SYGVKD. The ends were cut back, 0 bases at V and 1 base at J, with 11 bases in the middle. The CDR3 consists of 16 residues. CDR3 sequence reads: CAISESGVVGTDTQYF. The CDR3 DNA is TGTGCCATCAGTGAGTCTGGGGTTGTAGGCACAGATACGCAGTATTTT.

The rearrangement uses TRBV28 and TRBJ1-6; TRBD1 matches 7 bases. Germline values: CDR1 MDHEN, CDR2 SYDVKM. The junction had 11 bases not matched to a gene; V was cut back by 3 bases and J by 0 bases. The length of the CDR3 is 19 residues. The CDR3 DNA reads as TGTGCCAGCAGTTTGTGGACAGGCTACCTGAGCTCCTATAATTCACCCCTCCACTTT. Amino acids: CASSLWTGYLSSYNSPLHF. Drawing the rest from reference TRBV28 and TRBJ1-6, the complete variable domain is DVKVTQSSRYLVKRTGEKVFLECVQDMDHENMFWYRQDPGLGLRLIYFSYDVKMKEKGDIPEGYSVSREKKERFSLILESASTNQTSMYLCASSLWTGYLSSYNSPLHFGNGTRLTVT.

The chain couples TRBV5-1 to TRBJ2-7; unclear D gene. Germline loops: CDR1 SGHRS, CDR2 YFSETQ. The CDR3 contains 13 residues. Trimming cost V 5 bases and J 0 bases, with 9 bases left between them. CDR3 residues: CASSLWGSYEQYF. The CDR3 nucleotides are TGCGCCAGCAGTCTATGGGGCTCCTACGAGCAGTACTTC.

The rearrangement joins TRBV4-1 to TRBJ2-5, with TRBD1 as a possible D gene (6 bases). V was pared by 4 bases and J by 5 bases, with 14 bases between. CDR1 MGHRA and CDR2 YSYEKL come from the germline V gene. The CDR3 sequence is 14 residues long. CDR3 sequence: CASSLQGVTETQYF. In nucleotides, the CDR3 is TGCGCCAGCAGCCTACAGGGCGTAACGGAGACCCAGTACTTC.

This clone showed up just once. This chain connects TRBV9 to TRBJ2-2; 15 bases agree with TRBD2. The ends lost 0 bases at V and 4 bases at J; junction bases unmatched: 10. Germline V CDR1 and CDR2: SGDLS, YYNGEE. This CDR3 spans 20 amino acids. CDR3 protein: CASSVEGWTSGGAATGELFF. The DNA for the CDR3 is TGTGCCAGCAGCGTAGAGGGATGGACTAGCGGGGGGGCGGCCACCGGGGAGCTGTTTTTT.

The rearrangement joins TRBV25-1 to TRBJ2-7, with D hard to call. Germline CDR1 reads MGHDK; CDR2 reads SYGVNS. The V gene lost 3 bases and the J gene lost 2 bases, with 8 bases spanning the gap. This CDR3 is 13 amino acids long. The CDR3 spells CASSDGTTYEQYF. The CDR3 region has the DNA TGTGCCAGCAGTGATGGCACTACCTACGAGCAGTACTTC.

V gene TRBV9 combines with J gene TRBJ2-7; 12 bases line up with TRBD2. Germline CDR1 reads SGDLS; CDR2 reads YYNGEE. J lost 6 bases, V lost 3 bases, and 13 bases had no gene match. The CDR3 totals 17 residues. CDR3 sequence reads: CASSATSGGTPISEQYF. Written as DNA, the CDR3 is TGTGCCAGCAGCGCCACTAGCGGGGGGACCCCGATCTCCGAGCAGTACTTC.

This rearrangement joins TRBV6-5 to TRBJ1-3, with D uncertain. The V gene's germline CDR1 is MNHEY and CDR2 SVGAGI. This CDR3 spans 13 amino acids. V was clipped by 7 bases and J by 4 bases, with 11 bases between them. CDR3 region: CASMHELGNTIYF. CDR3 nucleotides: TGTGCCAGCATGCACGAACTAGGAAACACCATATATTTT.

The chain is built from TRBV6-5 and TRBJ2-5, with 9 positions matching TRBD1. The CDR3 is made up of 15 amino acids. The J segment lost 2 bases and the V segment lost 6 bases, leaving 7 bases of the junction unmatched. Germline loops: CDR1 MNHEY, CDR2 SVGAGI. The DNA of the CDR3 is TGTGCCAGCAGCCGCGGACAGGGGCTTCAAGAGACCCAGTACTTC. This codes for CASSRGQGLQETQYF.